This T cell receptor (beta chain) was sequenced during a study of T cells after yellow fever vaccination. The V end was cut by 1 base, the J end by 7 bases, with 5 bases between. The germline CDR1 and CDR2 sequences are SGHVS and FQNEAQ. The CDR3 runs 12 residues. Study conclusions and caveats: The study found a weaker secondary response that peaked faster, day 5 versus 15.

TCRdb passed the 5' RACE reads through MiXCR, listing each CDR3 protein once. The sample holds a few hundred thousand distinct CDR3 sequences, 5.2% seen once. A few counts support this clonotype. No antigen is known for it. Here the sequenced sample was CD4+ T cells sorted from PBMCs, taken on the day of the yellow fever booster vaccination. V usage is TRBV7-8 and J usage is TRBJ2-1; D gene uncertain. The clonotype originates from a man between 18 and 29 years old who received the YFV17D yellow fever vaccine. For the CDR3, the DNA is TGTGCCAGCAGCTTAGAGGCTAATGAGCAGTTCTTC. Translating it yields CASSLEANEQFF.